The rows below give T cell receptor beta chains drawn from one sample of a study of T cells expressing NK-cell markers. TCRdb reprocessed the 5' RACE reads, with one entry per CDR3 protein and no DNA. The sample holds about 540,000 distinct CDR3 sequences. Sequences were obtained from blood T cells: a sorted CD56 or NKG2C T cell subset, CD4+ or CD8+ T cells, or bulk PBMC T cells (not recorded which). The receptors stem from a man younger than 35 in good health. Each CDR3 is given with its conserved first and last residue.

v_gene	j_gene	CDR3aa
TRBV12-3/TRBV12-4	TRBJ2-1	CASSLVLDHYNEQFF
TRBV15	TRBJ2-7	CATSRPLAGSAYEQYF
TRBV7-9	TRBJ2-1	CASSDDRDYRLF
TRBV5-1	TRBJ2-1	CASSFVVASEQFF
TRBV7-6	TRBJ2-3	CASRQGIGDTQYF
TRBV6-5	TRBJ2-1	CASSYGLAGVDNEQFF
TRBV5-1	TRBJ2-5	CASSLSVSRSLYSGSRIETQYF
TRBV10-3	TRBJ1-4	CAISESGQNEKLFF
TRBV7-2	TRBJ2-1	CASRTEREGLSNEQFF
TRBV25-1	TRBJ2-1	CASSENSGIVNEQFF
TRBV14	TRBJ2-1	CASSQERTAIYNEQFF
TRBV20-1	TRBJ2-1	CSARGSVAGGYEQFF
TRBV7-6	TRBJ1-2	CASSATGSSGYTF
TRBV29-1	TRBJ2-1	CSVDPVESGEQFF
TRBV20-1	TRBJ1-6	CSAGGDSPLHF
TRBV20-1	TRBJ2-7	CSALEDGSFYEQYF
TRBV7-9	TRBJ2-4	CASSSNQDSAKNIQYF
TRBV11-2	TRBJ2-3	CASSLDRLAGFTDTQYF
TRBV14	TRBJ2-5	CASSPRTSGLQETQYF
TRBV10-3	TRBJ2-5	CAISKGSSGFRETQYF
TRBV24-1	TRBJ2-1	CATSAGALNNEQFF
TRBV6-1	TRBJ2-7	CASTARQGVHEQYF
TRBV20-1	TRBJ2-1	CSAAPDYNEQFF
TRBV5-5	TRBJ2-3	CASSLDSGSTFRTDTQYF
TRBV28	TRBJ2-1	CASSLIWPDDYNEQFF